The 2 T cell receptor beta chains listed next were all sequenced from one sample in a study of OX40 agonist ivuxolimab in advanced cancers. Libraries were built with the immunoSEQ multiplex PCR assay. The clones in this table, taken by TCRdb from immuneACCESS, are in-frame only. Not every clone is retained; where verified, under half of the shortfall comes from an unresolved V gene, and the cause of the rest is unknown. This sample lists more than 55,000 clones; roughly 90% were detected once. The ten top clones hold 11% of the sample. Sample: CD4+ or CD8+ T cells sorted from blood, taken in a trial of the OX40 agonist ivuxolimab. All receptors derive from an adult with an advanced solid tumor such as melanoma, head and neck, liver or kidney cancer.

In this sample, this clone turned up a few times. The chain has TRBV10-3 and TRBJ2-3; D remains unclear. Trimming pared 4 bases from V and 0 bases from J, leaving 5 bases between. This CDR3 has 13 amino acids. Germline assignment: CDR1 ENHRY and CDR2 SYGVKD. CDR3 protein: CAISVDSTDTQYF. CDR3 DNA: TGTGCCATCAGTGTGGACAGCACAGATACGCAGTATTTT.

The chain uses TRBV12-5 and TRBJ1-4; a weak D match, TRBD1 (6 bases). The CDR3 loop spans 16 amino acids. The V gene's germline CDR1 is LGHNT and CDR2 FRNRAP. Trimming shortened V by 5 bases and J by 0 bases, and 13 bases separated the two germline ends. CDR3 region: CASGVLTGSTNEKLFF. The DNA for the CDR3 is TGTGCTAGTGGTGTATTAACAGGGTCAACTAATGAAAAACTGTTTTTT.